Shown below are 24 T cell receptor beta chains from a single sample sequenced in a study of T cell repertoires in ileal Crohn's disease. The repertoire was sequenced with immunoSEQ multiplex PCR; TCRdb's copy has only in-frame clones and lacks some. This sample has roughly 8,400 clones, with 70% to 90% found just once. The sequenced sample was ileal tissue. These receptors came from an adult with Crohn's disease.

The chain combines TRBV7-2 with TRBJ1-1; D not resolved. The germline gives CDR1 SGHTA, CDR2 FQGNSA. CDR3 length: 13 amino acids. Trimming removed 3 bases at V and 4 bases at J, with 9 bases between. The CDR3: CASSFDGSTEAFF. CDR3 in DNA: TGTGCCAGCAGCTTCGACGGGAGCACTGAAGCTTTCTTT.

The chain recombines TRBV7-2 with TRBJ2-1, with no clear D. The germline V gene encodes CDR1 SGHTA and CDR2 FQGNSA. The V end lost 6 bases, the J end lost 4 bases, and 4 bases lay between the germline ends. The CDR3 contains 11 residues. CDR3 sequence: CASRGYNEQFF. In nucleotides, the CDR3 is TGTGCCAGCAGAGGGTACAATGAGCAGTTCTTC. Full variable domain (rest looked up from reference TRBV7-2 and TRBJ2-1): GAGVSQSPSNKVTEKGKDVELRCDPISGHTALYWYRQSLGQGLEFLIYFQGNSAPDKSGLPSDRFSAERTGGSVSTLTIQRTQQEDSAVYLCASRGYNEQFFGPGTRLTVL.

This clone was counted a few times. The V gene is TRBV7-2, the J gene TRBJ2-4; D remains ambiguous. Germline assignment: CDR1 SGHTA and CDR2 FQGNSA. CDR3 length: 13 residues. Between the trimmed V and J ends, which lost 5 bases and 5 bases, there was a span of 10 bases. The CDR3 DNA reads as TGTGCCAGCAGCCGACCCGTGGAAAACATTCAGTACTTC. It yields the protein CASSRPVENIQYF.

The chain employs TRBV19 and TRBJ2-4, with D possibly matching TRBD1 (6 bases). Per the germline V gene, CDR1 is LNHDA and CDR2 is SQIVND (reference sequence). V lost 5 bases and J 8 bases, leaving 16 bases between the germline ends. The CDR3 has 14 residues. The CDR3 loop reads CASSATQGLDIQYF. In nucleotides, the CDR3 is TGTGCCAGTAGTGCCACACAGGGTTTGGACATTCAGTACTTC. The whole variable domain, remainder taken from reference TRBV19 and TRBJ2-4, is DGGITQSPKYLFRKEGQNVTLSCEQNLNHDAMYWYRQDPGQGLRLIYYSQIVNDFQKGDIAEGYSVSREKKESFPLTVTSAQKNPTAFYLCASSATQGLDIQYFGAGTRLSVL.

CDR3 in amino acids: CAWSVGAGYTF. The CDR3 DNA sequence: TGTGCCTGGAGTGTAGGGGCTGGCTACACCTTC. This chain connects TRBV30 to TRBJ1-2; D might be TRBD1 (5 bases). The V end was cut by 0 bases, the J end by 7 bases, with 6 bases between. The CDR3 is 11 residues long. Germline lookup yields CDR1 GTSNPN and CDR2 SVGIG (reference sequence).

The V and J genes are TRBV7-9 and TRBJ1-1; 8 bases are shared with TRBD1. Trimming cost V 3 bases and J 5 bases; bases outside gene matches: 2. Germline V gene lookup returns CDR1 SEHNR and CDR2 FQNEAQ (reference sequence). This CDR3 has 13 residues. The CDR3 loop reads CASSLRTGTEAFF. The CDR3 region has the DNA TGTGCCAGCAGCTTGCGGACAGGGACTGAAGCTTTCTTT.

The genes are TRBV11-2 and TRBJ2-1; TRBD2 agrees at 7 bases. The CDR3 length is 17 residues. J was trimmed by 1 base and V by 0 bases; bases with no gene match: 6. Germline CDR1 reads SGHAT; CDR2 reads FQNNGV. CDR3 protein: CASSLERAGDSYNEQFF. The CDR3 coding sequence is TGTGCCAGCAGCTTAGAGAGGGCGGGGGATTCCTACAATGAGCAGTTCTTC.

The V call is TRBV11-3, the J call TRBJ2-7; 9 bases match TRBD1. Germline loops: CDR1 SGHNT, CDR2 YENEEA. The CDR3 is 14 amino acids. Trimming at V came to 5 bases and at J to 9 bases, leaving 11 bases not matched to a gene. The CDR3 is CASSPGTGPLRQYF. The CDR3 bases are TGTGCCAGCAGCCCCGGGACAGGGCCCTTGCGGCAGTACTTC.

This chain uses TRBV28 with TRBJ1-2; D might be TRBD1 (6 bases). CDR3 length: 19 amino acids. CDR1 is MDHEN, CDR2 SYDVKM, per germline. Trimming took 4 bases from V and 4 from J, leaving 28 bases between them. The CDR3 DNA reads TGTGCCAGCAGTTCTCGGGCGGGGACATGGACTTTTCGAAGCTATGGCTACACCTTC. Amino acid sequence: CASSSRAGTWTFRSYGYTF.

The rearrangement links TRBV7-8 to TRBJ2-3; 10 nucleotides agree with TRBD2. Germline-derived CDR1 and CDR2 are SGHVS and FQNEAQ. The V segment lost 4 bases and the J segment 5 bases; nucleotides outside the gene matches: 15. CDR3 length: 18 residues. CDR3 amino acids: CASSSRPVLAGAGDTQYF. CDR3 nucleotide sequence: TGTGCCAGCAGCTCACGCCCCGTGCTAGCGGGAGCTGGAGATACGCAGTATTTT.

The J gene is TRBJ1-1, the V gene TRBV27; no clear D. Trimming removed 2 bases from V and 1 base from J, with 5 bases in between. CDR3 size: 13 residues. CDR1 is MNHEY, CDR2 SMNVEV, per germline (reference sequence). The CDR3 loop reads CASSLIRNTEAFF. CDR3 nucleotides: TGTGCCAGCAGTTTAATCCGGAACACTGAAGCTTTCTTT.

The chain carries TRBV28 and TRBJ2-3, with 8 bases matching TRBD1. In germline, CDR1 is MDHEN, CDR2 SYDVKM. The CDR3 consists of 16 residues. The trim removed 3 bases at V and 1 base at J, leaving 6 bases unmatched. CDR3 region: CASSFVVGQGTDTQYF. The DNA for the CDR3 is TGTGCCAGCAGTTTCGTCGTGGGACAGGGCACAGATACGCAGTATTTT.

The chain employs TRBV5-1 and TRBJ2-3; 8 bases match TRBD1. V was clipped by 1 base and J by 2 bases; unmatched bases: 6. This CDR3 comprises 16 residues. Germline CDR1 reads SGHRS; CDR2 reads YFSETQ. The CDR3 region has the DNA TGCGCCAGCAGCTTGCGGGGACAGGCCCCCACAGATACGCAGTATTTT. It translates to CASSLRGQAPTDTQYF.

The rearrangement joins TRBV11-2 to TRBJ1-1; D may be TRBD1 (6 bases). Trimming took 0 bases from V and 5 from J, leaving 13 bases between them. Per the germline V gene, CDR1 is SGHAT and CDR2 is FQNNGV. The CDR3 spans 15 residues. CDR3 nucleotide sequence: TGTGCCAGCAGCTTAGATCTAACAGGGAGGACTGAAGCTTTCTTT. Translated, it gives CASSLDLTGRTEAFF.

The chain couples TRBV7-2 to TRBJ2-7; no firm D call. Trimming removed 5 bases at V and 2 bases at J, with 10 bases between. Germline V gene lookup returns CDR1 SGHTA and CDR2 FQGNSA. This CDR3 contains 13 residues. CDR3 protein: CASSVQLPYEQYF. Here the CDR3 DNA reads TGTGCCAGCAGCGTCCAGTTGCCCTACGAGCAGTACTTC.

The V gene is TRBV2, the J gene TRBJ1-1; possibly TRBD1 for D (5 bases). CDR3 size: 15 residues. CDR1 is SNHLY, CDR2 FYNNEI, per germline. Trimming took off 3 bases at V and 0 bases at J, with 11 bases between the two ends. The CDR3 region is CASSERQGMNTEAFF. DNA of the CDR3: TGTGCCAGCAGTGAGCGGCAGGGAATGAACACTGAAGCTTTCTTT.

This clone has more than one count but fewer than ten. The chain couples TRBV4-1 to TRBJ2-1; D possibly corresponds to TRBD2 (6 bases). Deletions cut 3 bases from V and 9 bases from J, with 18 bases between. CDR3 length equals 15 residues. Germline CDR1 MGHRA, CDR2 YSYEKL. The CDR3: CASSHVSGLWGEQFF. The CDR3 DNA is TGCGCCAGCAGCCATGTTAGCGGCCTTTGGGGTGAGCAGTTCTTC.

This rearrangement joins TRBV6-1 to TRBJ1-1; D is unclear. In germline, CDR1 is MNHNS, CDR2 SASEGT. The CDR3 runs to 15 residues. V gave up 0 bases and J gave up 4 bases, with 12 bases separating them. CDR3 sequence: CASSEASGLGTEAFF. CDR3 in DNA: TGTGCCAGCAGTGAAGCGTCGGGGTTGGGCACTGAAGCTTTCTTT.

In its sample, this clone was seen a few times. Given the absence of the conserved phenylalanine or tryptophan at the CDR3 end, a read error is likely. It is unclear where the CDR3 begins or ends on the DNA, so no DNA is shown, and the CDR3 is as TCRdb lists it. V gene TRBV27 combines with J gene TRBJ2-7. The CDR3 length is 10 residues, termini included. Germline V gives CDR1 MNHEY, CDR2 SMNVEV (reference sequence). This CDR3 reads CASTKGPPPL.

The J gene is TRBJ1-2, the V gene TRBV5-1, with 7 bases identical to TRBD1. The CDR3 spans 13 residues. Losses at the gene ends were 4 bases for V and 4 bases for J; bases not matched to a gene: 4. The V gene's germline CDR1 is SGHRS and CDR2 YFSETQ. This CDR3 is CASSEGQSYGYTF. CDR3 coding DNA: TGCGCCAGCAGCGAGGGACAGAGCTATGGCTACACCTTC.

The CDR3 DNA is TGTGCCAGCAGCTTAGGATGGACGGACTATGGCTACACCTTC. Its translation: CASSLGWTDYGYTF. V usage is TRBV7-2 and J usage is TRBJ1-2, with D unclear. Germline CDR1 and CDR2: SGHTA and FQGNSA. The CDR3 is 14 amino acids. V lost 1 base and J 3 bases, leaving 9 bases between the germline ends.

The genes are TRBV7-2 and TRBJ2-3; 12 nucleotides align to TRBD2. J was trimmed by 3 bases and V by 3 bases; bases with no gene match: 1. Germline CDR1 SGHTA, CDR2 FQGNSA. The CDR3 sequence is 15 residues long. Here the CDR3 reads CASSLTSGSTDTQYF. CDR3 in DNA: TGTGCCAGCAGCTTGACTAGCGGGAGTACAGATACGCAGTATTTT.

This clone was counted a single time. As DNA, the CDR3 is TGTGCCAGCAGCTTAGGGGGGCAGGTTCAGCCCCAGCATTTT. Residues: CASSLGGQVQPQHF. The V gene is TRBV7-8, the J gene TRBJ1-5; possible D gene TRBD1, 6 bases. Deletions cut 1 base from V and 6 bases from J, with 10 bases between. The CDR3 has 14 amino acids. CDR1 and CDR2 from the germline V gene are SGHVS and FQNEAQ.

In its sample, this clone was seen a few times. The CDR3 spells CASSFNVDEQFF. The CDR3 DNA reads TGCGCCAGCAGCTTTAACGTTGATGAGCAGTTCTTC. The chain links TRBV5-1 to TRBJ2-1; D is unresolved. The germline CDR1 and CDR2 sequences are SGHRS and YFSETQ. The CDR3 is 12 residues long. V lost 2 bases, J lost 8 bases, and 8 bases lay in between.